Listed below are T cell receptor beta chains from one sample, sequenced in a study of T cell changes during pregnancy in multiple sclerosis. Assay used: immunoSEQ multiplex PCR; TCRdb lists only in-frame clones, some missing. Among around 50,000 clones listed, 92% were seen once. The sample consisted of CD4+ T cells from peripheral blood mononuclear cells, taken after pregnancy. The receptors originated from a female donor in good health, enrolled as a control in a pregnancy study. Each CDR3 is given with its conserved first and last residue. Fields, in order: J gene, V gene, D gene, clone size, CDR3 length, CDR3 protein, CDR3 DNA. A D gene is named only where the DNA matches it firmly. Expanded clones get a size class; other rows say once, few or many, or leave the size out.

>TRBJ1-1|TRBV7-2|.|.|14
CASSFQGGSTEAFF
TGTGCCAGCAGCTTTCAGGGTGGAAGCACTGAAGCTTTCTTT
>TRBJ2-1|TRBV18|.|.|12
CASSPLGNEQFF
TGTGCCAGCTCACCTCTCGGCAATGAGCAGTTCTTC
>TRBJ2-5|TRBV5-5|.|.|14
CASSRALGRETQYF
TGTGCCAGCAGTCGGGCCTTAGGGAGAGAGACCCAGTACTTC
>TRBJ2-6|TRBV29-1|.|.|13
CSVTVAGANVLTF
TGCAGCGTCACAGTCGCTGGGGCCAACGTCCTGACTTTC
>TRBJ2-5|TRBV2|.|.|14
CASSADALQETQYF
TGTGCCAGCAGTGCCGATGCGCTGCAAGAGACCCAGTACTTC
>TRBJ2-3|TRBV27|.|.|15
CASSSYQGYTDTQYF
TGTGCCAGCAGTTCCTACCAGGGGTACACAGATACGCAGTATTTT
>TRBJ2-7|TRBV15|TRBD1|few|16
CATSSPRTGRSYEQYF
TGTGCCACCAGCTCCCCTCGGACAGGGCGCTCCTACGAGCAGTACTTC
>TRBJ2-2|TRBV10-2|.|.|12
CASTQITGELFF
TGCGCCAGCACCCAGATCACCGGGGAGCTGTTTTTT
>TRBJ2-7|TRBV30|.|.|14
CAWTYRARGYEQYF
TGTGCCTGGACATACAGGGCTCGGGGCTACGAGCAGTACTTC
>TRBJ1-5|TRBV19|.|.|14
CASSISGGRQPQHF
TGTGCCAGTAGTATTAGTGGGGGCAGGCAGCCCCAGCATTTT
>TRBJ2-3|TRBV7-9|TRBD1|few|16
CASSLGDRGRADTQYF
TGTGCCAGCAGCTTGGGGGACAGGGGGCGCGCGGATACGCAGTATTTT
>TRBJ1-5|TRBV30|.|.|12
CAWSQTNQPQHF
TGTGCCTGGAGTCAAACTAATCAGCCCCAGCATTTT
>TRBJ2-4|TRBV9|.|.|15
CASSETGMAKNIQYF
TGTGCCAGCAGCGAAACAGGGATGGCCAAAAACATTCAGTACTTC
>TRBJ2-2|TRBV5-1|TRBD1|.|15
CASSPDRANTGELFF
TGCGCCAGCAGCCCGGACAGGGCCAACACCGGGGAGCTGTTTTTT
>TRBJ1-5|TRBV18|TRBD1|.|14
CASSNGQGGQPQHF
TGTGCCAGCTCAAACGGACAGGGGGGCCAGCCCCAGCATTTT
>TRBJ2-5|TRBV5-1|.|.|13
CASSLAPQETQYF
TGCGCCAGCAGCTTGGCCCCACAAGAGACCCAGTACTTC
>TRBJ2-3|TRBV6-4|TRBD2|.|15
CASSDSAGAQDTQYF
TGTGCCAGCAGTGATTCAGCGGGAGCTCAAGATACGCAGTATTTT
>TRBJ2-4|TRBV28|TRBD2|.|14
CASSSTGGVIKQYF
TGTGCCAGCAGTTCAACGGGGGGAGTAATAAAGCAGTACTTC
>TRBJ2-5|TRBV7-2|TRBD1|.|15
CASSSSGQELETQYF
TGTGCCAGCAGCTCATCCGGACAGGAACTAGAGACCCAGTACTTC
>TRBJ2-4|TRBV28|.|.|14
CASSLPGEGNIQYF
TGTGCCAGCAGTTTACCAGGGGAGGGAAACATTCAGTACTTC
>TRBJ2-2|TRBV18|TRBD2|.|19
CASSPLRPGGGANTGELFF
TGTGCCAGCTCACCACTCCGACCGGGAGGAGGTGCGAACACCGGGGAGCTGTTTTTT
>TRBJ1-1|TRBV19|.|few|16
CASSTDLGSLNTEAFF
TGTGCCAGTAGTACGGACCTTGGGAGCTTGAACACTGAAGCTTTCTTT
>TRBJ2-1|TRBV6-4|TRBD2|.|18
CASASSAGGRGPYNEQFF
TGTGCCAGCGCGTCCTCCGCGGGGGGCAGGGGACCCTACAATGAGCAGTTCTTC
>TRBJ2-6|TRBV30|.|.|14
CAWSKGAGANVLTF
TGTGCCTGGAGTAAGGGAGCTGGGGCCAACGTCCTGACTTTC
>TRBJ2-1|TRBV18|TRBD2|once|19
CASSPPGVAVAGVYNEQFF
TGTGCCAGCTCACCACCAGGGGTAGCAGTAGCGGGAGTGTACAATGAGCAGTTCTTC
>TRBJ1-1|TRBV7-9|.|.|15
CAGGGAPTMNTEAFF
TGTGCCGGCGGGGGAGCCCCCACGATGAACACTGAAGCTTTCTTT
>TRBJ2-5|TRBV6-4|.|.|13
CASSDQGGETQYF
TGTGCCAGCAGTGACCAGGGGGGAGAGACCCAGTACTTC
>TRBJ2-1|TRBV28|TRBD2|.|11
CASFGTSTQFF
TGTGCCAGCTTTGGGACTAGTACGCAGTTCTTC
>TRBJ2-1|TRBV11-1|TRBD2|.|17
CASTNYGGSLREYEQFF
TGTGCCAGCACTAACTACGGCGGGAGTCTAAGGGAGTATGAGCAGTTCTTC
>TRBJ1-1|TRBV28|TRBD1|.|16
CASTLVPGQGNTEAFF
TGTGCCAGCACCCTTGTCCCGGGACAGGGGAACACTGAAGCTTTCTTT
>TRBJ2-3|TRBV28|TRBD2|.|14
CASRGGGSSDTQYF
TGTGCCAGCAGGGGCGGCGGGAGCTCAGATACGCAGTATTTT
>TRBJ2-3|TRBV7-9|.|.|14
CASSVGGDTDTQYF
TGTGCCAGCAGCGTCGGAGGGGATACAGATACGCAGTATTTT
>TRBJ2-2|TRBV7-3|.|.|14
CASNKGGITGELFF
TGTGCCAGCAACAAGGGGGGGATAACCGGGGAGCTGTTTTTT
>TRBJ2-5|TRBV6-4|TRBD2|.|13
CASSESGGRTQYF
TGTGCCAGCAGTGAAAGCGGGGGTCGGACCCAGTACTTC
>TRBJ2-2|TRBV11-1|TRBD1|.|15
CASSLRGPLAGELFF
TGTGCCAGCAGCTTAAGGGGGCCTCTTGCCGGGGAGCTGTTTTTT
>TRBJ2-3|TRBV6-1|.|.|15
CASSGRGGATDTQYF
TGTGCCAGCAGTGGTAGAGGGGGGGCCACAGATACGCAGTATTTT
>TRBJ2-7|TRBV2|.|.|16
CASSKTGLIDSYEQYF
TGTGCCAGCAGTAAAACAGGGCTCATCGACTCCTACGAGCAGTACTTC
>TRBJ1-1|TRBV19|.|.|14
CASSLHRENTEAFF
TGTGCCAGTAGTTTACACAGGGAGAACACTGAAGCTTTCTTT
>TRBJ1-4|TRBV2|.|.|14
CASRPQGNNEKLFF
TGTGCCAGCAGACCACAGGGAAATAATGAAAAACTGTTTTTT
>TRBJ2-4|TRBV5-1|.|.|16
CASSLGRALRGNIQYF
TGCGCCAGCAGCTTGGGGAGGGCGCTTAGGGGCAACATTCAGTACTTC
>TRBJ2-1|TRBV7-7|TRBD2|.|15
CASSLAGAPYNEQFF
TGTGCTAGCAGCTTAGCGGGAGCCCCCTACAATGAGCAGTTCTTC
>TRBJ1-1|TRBV18|TRBD1|.|14
CASSQGQGSTEAFF
TGTGCCAGCTCACAGGGACAGGGGTCCACTGAAGCTTTCTTT
>TRBJ1-1|TRBV11-2|.|.|14
CASSRGDMNTEAFF
TGTGCCAGCAGCCGTGGGGACATGAACACTGAAGCTTTCTTT
>TRBJ2-1|TRBV7-3|TRBD1|.|15
CASSRGQGAYNEQFF
TGTGCCAGCAGCCGAGGACAGGGAGCCTACAATGAGCAGTTCTTC
>TRBJ1-1|TRBV5-1|TRBD1|.|12
CASSLGQAEAFF
TGCGCCAGCAGCCTGGGACAGGCTGAAGCTTTCTTT
>TRBJ2-1|TRBV10-3|TRBD2|.|15
CAIRTSGARHGEQFF
TGTGCCATCAGAACTAGCGGGGCCCGGCACGGTGAGCAGTTCTTC
>TRBJ2-7|TRBV6-4|TRBD1|.|19
CASSDPSTARDREIYEQYF
TGTGCCAGCAGTGACCCGTCTACGGCCCGGGACAGGGAGATCTACGAGCAGTACTTC
>TRBJ2-7|TRBV28|TRBD2|few|16
CASSRGEVRSPWEQYF
TGTGCCAGCAGTCGGGGGGAGGTCAGATCTCCATGGGAGCAGTACTTC
>TRBJ1-5|TRBV7-9|.|.|13
CASSLGSGQPQHF
TGTGCCAGCAGCCTGGGGAGCGGTCAGCCCCAGCATTTT
>TRBJ1-1|TRBV9|.|.|19
CASSVPFIGVTVMNTEAFF
TGTGCCAGCAGCGTCCCATTCATAGGGGTAACAGTCATGAACACTGAAGCTTTCTTT
>TRBJ2-7|TRBV2|TRBD1|.|13
CASKGQGVHEQYF
TGTGCCAGCAAGGGACAGGGGGTCCACGAGCAGTACTTC
>TRBJ1-2|TRBV5-6|TRBD1|.|15
CASSRWGQDHYGYTF
TGTGCCAGCAGCCGCTGGGGACAGGACCACTATGGCTACACCTTC
>TRBJ2-7|TRBV27|.|.|13
CASSLMRSYEQYF
TGTGCCAGCAGTTTAATGCGCTCCTACGAGCAGTACTTC
>TRBJ2-1|TRBV19|TRBD2|.|14
CASSTPGLIYEQFF
TGTGCCAGTAGTACACCGGGACTAATCTATGAGCAGTTCTTC
>TRBJ1-1|TRBV5-1|.|.|15
CASSLLQGTRTEAFF
TGCGCCAGCAGCTTGTTGCAGGGAACGAGAACTGAAGCTTTCTTT
>TRBJ2-5|TRBV11-2|TRBD2|.|17
CASSLVRLAGTKRAQYF
TGTGCCAGCAGCTTAGTCCGGCTAGCGGGGACAAAAAGAGCCCAGTACTTC
>TRBJ2-7|TRBV19|TRBD2|.|12
CASSGSGGGQYF
TGTGCCAGTAGTGGCTCGGGAGGCGGGCAGTACTTC
>TRBJ2-1|TRBV28|TRBD1|.|14
CASRRQQGAGEQFF
TGTGCCAGCAGACGTCAACAGGGGGCAGGTGAGCAGTTCTTC
>TRBJ1-2|TRBV5-1|TRBD1|.|13
CASSLRQGDGYTF
TGCGCCAGCAGCTTGCGGCAGGGGGATGGCTACACCTTC
>TRBJ1-3|TRBV19|.|once|13
CATRGESGNTIYF
TGTGCCACCCGGGGGGAATCCGGAAACACCATATATTTT